This TCR beta chain emerged from a study of cytomegalovirus exposure and HLA in healthy donors. The study's findings and limits: According to the study, 150 to 200 TCR beta chains were cytomegalovirus-associated.

As regards this clone: Antigen unknown.

The length of the CDR3 is 12 residues. With 6 bases clipped from V and 10 bases from J, the junction kept 8 bases outside the gene matches. Germline CDR1 is KGHSH and CDR2 is LQKENI. The PCR employed 60 Vbeta primers together with 13 Jbeta primers. Produced via immunoSEQ multiplex PCR; TCRdb's table is partial and in-frame only. The data hold about 93,000 clones, with just under 80% observed a single time. The source is a man aged 30 to 39 in good health and CMV-seronegative. The chain links TRBV18 to TRBJ1-1; 7 bases agree with TRBD1. The sequencing sample was made of PBMCs. The CDR3 DNA reads as TGTGCCAGCTCTCCGACAGGGAAGGGAGCTTTCTTT. As protein: CASSPTGKGAFF.